This T cell receptor (beta chain) was sequenced for a study of CD4 and CD8 cells across lung adenocarcinoma regions. Localized lung adenocarcinoma, a non-small cell lung cancer, affected the donors. Comments on this clonotype: A much larger clone lies a single base off, so this may be a read error.

Germline V lookup: CDR1 SGHTA, CDR2 FQGNSA. This CDR3 has 13 residues. The V and J ends lost 5 bases and 11 bases, in that order; junction bases with no gene match: 9. One entry per CDR3 protein results from TCRdb running MiXCR on the PCR reads. Of about 12,000 distinct CDR3 sequences in the sample, 45% to 50% were seen once. The sequence was obtained from a male donor with lung adenocarcinoma. The CD4 and CD8 labels of this study may be unreliable. The chain links TRBV7-2 to TRBJ2-1, with TRBD2 matching over 7 bases. The material sequenced was CD8+ T cells from the margin of a lung tumor. CDR3 DNA: TGTGCCAGCAGCGAAGGAGGGGACTATCAGCAGTTCTTC. This codes for CASSEGGDYQQFF.